The 23 T cell receptor beta chains reported below all come from one sample, sequenced in a study of T cell repertoires in cytomegalovirus infection. TCRdb called the reads again in MiXCR, with one record for every CDR3 protein. The sample has about 310,000 distinct CDR3 sequences, 17% seen once. The sample comprised PBMCs. The origin of the receptors is a human donor in good health (CMV status not recorded). Some clones in this sample may be carry-over from other donors' samples.

This sequence joins TRBV20-1 and TRBJ1-6, with 8 nucleotides matching TRBD1. Germline lookup yields CDR1 DFQATT and CDR2 SNEGSKA (reference sequence). The CDR3 has 16 residues. V was clipped by 2 bases and J by 8 bases; unmatched bases: 11. The CDR3 region has the DNA TGCAGTGCTAGACTCCCAGGGGTGGACAGGGATTCACCCCTCCACTTT. Translated: CSARLPGVDRDSPLHF.

This clonotype was observed at least ten times. The V call is TRBV12-3 or TRBV12-4, the J call TRBJ1-1, with 8 bases fitting TRBD1. This CDR3 contains 13 residues. With V trimmed by 5 bases and J by 6 bases, 5 bases remained unmatched. The CDR3 loop is CASSPTGEPEAFF. For the CDR3, the DNA is TGTGCCAGCAGTCCGACAGGGGAACCTGAAGCTTTCTTT.

The V and J genes are TRBV6-5 and TRBJ2-3, with 9 bases that match TRBD1. The germline V gene has CDR1 MNHEY and CDR2 SVGAGI. The CDR3 consists of 15 residues. The junction had 4 bases not matched to a gene; V was cut back by 2 bases and J by 4 bases. CDR3 sequence (DNA): TGTGCCAGCAGTTACGAAGGGACAGGGTCAGATACGCAGTATTTT. Its translation: CASSYEGTGSDTQYF.

This clonotype was counted many times. V usage is TRBV12-5 and J usage is TRBJ1-5, with unresolved D. Trimming left V 1 base short and J 0 bases short, with 10 bases between. CDR1 is LGHNT and CDR2 is FRNRAP in the germline V gene. CDR3 size: 16 residues. DNA of the CDR3: TGTGCTAGTGGTTTGGAGTACTCCTCTAGCAATCAGCCCCAGCATTTT. Encoded protein: CASGLEYSSSNQPQHF.

The chain couples TRBV7-9 to TRBJ2-7; 10 bases are a match to TRBD1. V lost 1 base and J lost 9; bases outside the gene matches: 3. The CDR3 is 13 amino acids. Germline CDR1 is SEHNR and CDR2 is FQNEAQ (reference sequence). The CDR3 DNA reads TGTGCCAGCAGCTTAGGTGGGACAGGGGTGCAGTACTTC. Translated, it gives CASSLGGTGVQYF.

The V and J genes are TRBV7-8 and TRBJ2-7, with D perhaps TRBD2 (5 bases). Germline CDR1 SGHVS, CDR2 FQNEAQ. V was shortened by 2 bases and J by 1 base, with 12 bases between the two germline ends. This CDR3 comprises 15 residues. The CDR3 DNA reads TGTGCCAGCAGCTTACGGGGTGGAGGATCCTACGAGCAGTACTTC. It yields the protein CASSLRGGGSYEQYF.

This clonotype was detected ten times or more. V usage is TRBV7-8 and J usage is TRBJ1-5; no reliable D call. Germline CDR1 SGHVS, CDR2 FQNEAQ. V was trimmed by 4 bases and J by 3 bases, leaving 10 bases between them. The CDR3 is 14 amino acids. The CDR3: CASSSESFNQPQHF. The DNA of the CDR3 is TGTGCCAGCAGCTCAGAGAGTTTCAATCAGCCCCAGCATTTT.

This rearrangement joins TRBV11-2 to TRBJ2-7; 7 positions agree with TRBD1. Trimming removed 5 bases from V and 5 bases from J; junction bases left unmatched: 12. Germline V gives CDR1 SGHAT, CDR2 FQNNGV. This CDR3 region has 15 residues. CDR3 coding DNA: TGTGCCAGCAGCCCCAGGAATGCCAGGGGGAACGAGCAGTACTTC. Its translation: CASSPRNARGNEQYF.

There are a few counts of this clonotype. The CDR3 sequence is CASSYTTGEGTYGYTF. CDR3 DNA: TGTGCCAGCAGTTACACCACAGGGGAGGGAACCTATGGCTACACCTTC. The chain uses TRBV6-1 and TRBJ1-2, with TRBD1 identical over 7 bases. Germline CDR1 reads MNHNS; CDR2 reads SASEGT. The CDR3 length is 16 residues. J was trimmed by 4 bases and V by 5 bases; bases with no gene match: 13.

The chain couples TRBV2 to TRBJ2-3, with 8 bases identical to TRBD2. V was pared by 7 bases and J by 5 bases, with 14 bases of the junction left unmatched. Per the germline V gene, CDR1 is SNHLY and CDR2 is FYNNEI. There are 16 residues in the CDR3. The CDR3 loop reads CASTTGLAAWRDTQYF. In DNA form, the CDR3 reads TGTGCCAGCACTACCGGACTAGCAGCGTGGCGAGATACGCAGTATTTT.

This clonotype was found a few times. V usage is TRBV12-3 or TRBV12-4 and J usage is TRBJ2-7; a weak D match, TRBD1 (5 bases). The CDR3 extends over 15 amino acids. V lost 1 base, J lost 3 bases, and 13 bases lay in between. The CDR3 DNA sequence: TGTGCCAGCAGTTTAGATAGGGAAGGGGTCTACGAGCAGTACTTC. Translation: CASSLDREGVYEQYF.

This clonotype was recorded at least ten times. V usage is TRBV7-6 and J usage is TRBJ1-4; 8 bases are shared with TRBD1. The ends lost 3 bases at V and 7 bases at J; junction bases unmatched: 13. There are 17 residues in the CDR3. CDR1 and CDR2 (germline): SGHVS, FNYEAQ. This CDR3 reads CASSLWDGGQGGEKLFF. CDR3 bases: TGTGCCAGCAGCTTGTGGGACGGTGGACAGGGAGGTGAAAAACTGTTTTTT.

The chain has TRBV5-1 and TRBJ1-6; D gene ambiguous. With 0 bases removed from V and 8 bases from J, the gap between germline ends came to 9 bases. The germline CDR1 and CDR2 sequences are SGHRS and YFSETQ. The CDR3 extends over 14 amino acids. DNA for the CDR3: TGCGCCAGCAGCTTGGCCTGGAGTTATTCACCCCTCCACTTT. It specifies CASSLAWSYSPLHF.

This sequence joins TRBV28 and TRBJ1-5; 8 positions match TRBD1. J lost 0 bases, V lost 4 bases, and 11 bases had no gene match. This CDR3 is built from 18 residues. Looked up from germline, CDR1 is MDHEN and CDR2 is SYDVKM. Here the CDR3 reads CASSWDRQTAYSNQPQHF. In DNA, the CDR3 is TGTGCCAGCAGTTGGGACAGGCAAACCGCCTATAGCAATCAGCCCCAGCATTTT.

This clonotype was detected many times. The chain combines TRBV10-3 with TRBJ1-5; D unresolved. The germline V gene encodes CDR1 ENHRY and CDR2 SYGVKD. Trimming stripped 0 bases from V and 0 bases from J, with 9 bases between. This CDR3 comprises 16 residues. The CDR3 loop is CAISESSKYSNQPQHF. The CDR3 nucleotides are TGTGCCATCAGTGAGTCATCCAAATATAGCAATCAGCCCCAGCATTTT.

This clonotype has ten or more counts. V is TRBV10-3 and J is TRBJ1-5, with 10 bases lining up with TRBD1. The CDR3 runs to 13 residues. Losses at the gene ends were 10 bases for V and 3 bases for J; bases not matched to a gene: 3. Germline V gene data show CDR1 as ENHRY and CDR2 as SYGVKD. The CDR3 nucleotides are TGTGCCACGGGGACAGGGGTCAATCAGCCCCAGCATTTT. This translates into CATGTGVNQPQHF.

Of note for this clonotype: One base away lies a much larger clone, so this may be a sequencing read error. The chain joins TRBV12-3 or TRBV12-4 to TRBJ2-2, with no clear D. The CDR3 sequence is 15 residues long. With 6 bases removed from V and 1 base from J, the gap between germline ends came to 12 bases. CDR3 sequence: CASSPSRLNTGELFF. The CDR3 DNA reads TGTGCCAGCAGCCCGAGCAGGCTGAACACCGGGGAGCTGTTTTTT.

At least ten counts were recorded for this clonotype. The chain carries TRBV7-6 and TRBJ2-7; TRBD1 aligns across 7 bases. From germline, CDR1 is SGHVS and CDR2 FNYEAQ. V trimming: 3 bases; J trimming: 3 bases; junction bases outside the gene matches: 11. This CDR3 is 16 amino acids long. DNA of the CDR3: TGTGCCAGCAGCTTCTCCGGTGACAGGGCCAACTACGAGCAGTACTTC. Its protein is CASSFSGDRANYEQYF.

This clonotype was observed at least ten times. The chain uses TRBV6-5 and TRBJ1-1; no firm D call. V lost 0 bases and J lost 3, with 11 bases in between. Germline CDR1 is MNHEY and CDR2 is SVGAGI. The CDR3 consists of 15 residues. CDR3 coding DNA: TGTGCCAGCAGTTACTCGAGGGTTTCAGACACTGAAGCTTTCTTT. Residues: CASSYSRVSDTEAFF.

The chain combines TRBV7-9 with TRBJ2-2; 7 bases are shared with TRBD1. The CDR3 contains 14 residues. Germline-derived CDR1 and CDR2 are SEHNR and FQNEAQ (reference sequence). Losses at the gene ends were 5 bases for V and 3 bases for J; bases not matched to a gene: 3. CDR3 sequence: CASSGTVDTGELFF. The CDR3 coding sequence is TGTGCCAGCAGCGGGACAGTAGACACCGGGGAGCTGTTTTTT.

This clonotype has ten or more counts. This sequence joins TRBV7-2 and TRBJ2-7; D uncertain. This CDR3 spans 13 amino acids. CDR1 and CDR2 (germline): SGHTA, FQGNSA. The V gene lost 1 base and the J gene lost 2 bases, with 6 bases spanning the gap. The CDR3 DNA reads as TGTGCCAGCAGCTTAGGCAGGACCTACGAGCAGTACTTC. Its translation: CASSLGRTYEQYF.

The chain combines TRBV4-1 with TRBJ1-2, with D unresolved. In germline, CDR1 is MGHRA, CDR2 YSYEKL. The CDR3 runs to 14 residues. V was shortened by 1 base and J by 9 bases, with 15 bases between the two germline ends. The CDR3 loop is CASSQGVRPARYTF. The CDR3 DNA reads as TGCGCCAGCAGCCAAGGAGTTCGACCCGCCCGCTACACCTTC.

This clonotype has a handful of counts. In DNA, the CDR3 is TGTGCCAGCAGCTCGGTCAATCGAGAGACCCAGTACTTC. Its protein product is CASSSVNRETQYF. This sequence joins TRBV7-6 and TRBJ2-5, with D unresolved. The CDR3 is made up of 13 amino acids. Germline V gives CDR1 SGHVS, CDR2 FNYEAQ. Trimming left V 4 bases short and J 4 bases short, with 10 bases between.